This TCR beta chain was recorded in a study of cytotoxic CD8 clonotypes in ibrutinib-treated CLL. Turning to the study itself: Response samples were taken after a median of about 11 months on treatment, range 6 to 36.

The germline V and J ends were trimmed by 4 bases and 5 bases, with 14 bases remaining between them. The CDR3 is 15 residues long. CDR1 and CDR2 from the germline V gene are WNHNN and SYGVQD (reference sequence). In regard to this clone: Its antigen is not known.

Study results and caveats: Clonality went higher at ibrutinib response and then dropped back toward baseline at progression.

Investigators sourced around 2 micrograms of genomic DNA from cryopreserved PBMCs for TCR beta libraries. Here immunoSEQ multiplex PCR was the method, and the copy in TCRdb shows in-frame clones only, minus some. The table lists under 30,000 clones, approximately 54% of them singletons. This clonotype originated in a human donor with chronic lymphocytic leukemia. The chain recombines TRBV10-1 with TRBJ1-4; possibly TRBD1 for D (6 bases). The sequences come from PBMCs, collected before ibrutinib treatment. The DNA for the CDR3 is TGCGCCAGCAGTGTCGGGGGGGCGGGAAATGAAAAACTGTTTTTT. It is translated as CASSVGGAGNEKLFF.